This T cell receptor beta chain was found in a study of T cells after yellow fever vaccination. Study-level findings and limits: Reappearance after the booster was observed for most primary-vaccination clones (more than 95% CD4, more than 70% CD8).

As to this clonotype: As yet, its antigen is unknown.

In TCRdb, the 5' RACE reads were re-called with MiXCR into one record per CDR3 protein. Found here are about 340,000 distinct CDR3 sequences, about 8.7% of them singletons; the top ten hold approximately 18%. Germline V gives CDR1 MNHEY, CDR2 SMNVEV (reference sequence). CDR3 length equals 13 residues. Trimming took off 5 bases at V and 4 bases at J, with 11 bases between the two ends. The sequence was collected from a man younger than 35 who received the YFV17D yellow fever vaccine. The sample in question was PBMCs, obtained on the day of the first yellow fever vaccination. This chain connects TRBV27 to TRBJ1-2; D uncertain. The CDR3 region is CASSPGLSYGYTF. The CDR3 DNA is TGTGCCAGCAGTCCCGGGCTTAGCTATGGCTACACCTTC.